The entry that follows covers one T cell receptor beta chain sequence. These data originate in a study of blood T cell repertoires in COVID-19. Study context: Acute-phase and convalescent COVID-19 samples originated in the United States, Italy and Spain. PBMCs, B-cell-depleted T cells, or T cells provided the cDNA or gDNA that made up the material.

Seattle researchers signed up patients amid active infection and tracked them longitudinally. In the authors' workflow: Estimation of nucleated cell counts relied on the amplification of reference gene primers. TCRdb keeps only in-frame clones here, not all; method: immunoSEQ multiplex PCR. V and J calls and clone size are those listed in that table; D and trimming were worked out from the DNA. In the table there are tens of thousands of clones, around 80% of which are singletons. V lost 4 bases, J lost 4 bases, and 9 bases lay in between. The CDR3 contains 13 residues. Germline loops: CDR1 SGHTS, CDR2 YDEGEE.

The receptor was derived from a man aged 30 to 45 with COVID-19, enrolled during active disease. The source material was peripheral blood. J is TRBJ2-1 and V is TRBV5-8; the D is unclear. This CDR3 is CASSPQTYNEQFF. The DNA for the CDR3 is TGTGCCAGCAGCCCGCAGACTTACAATGAGCAGTTCTTC. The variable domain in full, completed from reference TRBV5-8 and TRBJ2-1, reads EAGVTQSPTHLIKTRGQQATLRCSPISGHTSVYWYQQALGLGLQFLLWYDEGEERNRGNFPPRFSGRQFPNYSSELNVNALELEDSALYLCASSPQTYNEQFFGPGTRLTVL.